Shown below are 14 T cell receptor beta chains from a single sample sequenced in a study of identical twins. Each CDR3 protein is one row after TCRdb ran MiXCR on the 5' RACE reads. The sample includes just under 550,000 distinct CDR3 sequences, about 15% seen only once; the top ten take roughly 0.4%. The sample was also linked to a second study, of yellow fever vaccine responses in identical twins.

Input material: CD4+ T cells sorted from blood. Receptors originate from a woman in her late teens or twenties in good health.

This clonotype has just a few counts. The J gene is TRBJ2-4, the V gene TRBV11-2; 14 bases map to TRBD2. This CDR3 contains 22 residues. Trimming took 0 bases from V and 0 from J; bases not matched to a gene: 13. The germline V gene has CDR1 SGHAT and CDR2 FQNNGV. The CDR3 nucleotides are TGTGCCAGCAGCTTAGATCAGGGGACTAGCGGGGGTACCACACTAGCCAAAAACATTCAGTACTTC. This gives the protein CASSLDQGTSGGTTLAKNIQYF.

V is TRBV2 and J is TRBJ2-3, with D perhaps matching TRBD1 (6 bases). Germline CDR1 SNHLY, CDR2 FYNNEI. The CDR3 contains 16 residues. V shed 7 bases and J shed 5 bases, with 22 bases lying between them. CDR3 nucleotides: TGTGCCAGCACCCCGCAAGTAGGGGGTGGAAAAGATACGCAGTATTTT. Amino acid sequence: CASTPQVGGGKDTQYF.

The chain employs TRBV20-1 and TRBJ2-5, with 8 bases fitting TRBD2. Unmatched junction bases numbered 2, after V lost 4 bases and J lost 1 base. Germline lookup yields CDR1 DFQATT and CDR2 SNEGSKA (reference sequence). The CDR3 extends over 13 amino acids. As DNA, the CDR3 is TGCAGTGCTACCGGGGGGGGCCAAGAGACCCAGTACTTC. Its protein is CSATGGGQETQYF.

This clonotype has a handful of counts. The CDR3 here is CASSSPLGDNQPQHF. The DNA of the CDR3 is TGTGCCAGCAGCTCGCCACTAGGAGACAATCAGCCCCAGCATTTT. The chain combines TRBV7-9 with TRBJ1-5, with D uncertain. V gave up 4 bases and J gave up 3 bases, with 13 bases separating them. The CDR3 sequence is 15 residues long. Per germline, CDR1 SEHNR and CDR2 FQNEAQ (reference sequence). The full variable domain, in which reference TRBV7-9 and TRBJ1-5 provide the parts outside the CDR3, is DTGVSQNPRHKITKRGQNVTFRCDPISEHNRLYWYRQTLGQGPEFLTYFQNEAQLEKSRLLSDRFSAERPKGSFSTLEIQRTEQGDSAMYLCASSSPLGDNQPQHFGDGTRLSIL.

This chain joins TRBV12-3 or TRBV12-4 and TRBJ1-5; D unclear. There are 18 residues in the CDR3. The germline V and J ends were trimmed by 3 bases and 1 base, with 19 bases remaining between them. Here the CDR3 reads CASSFLALGSTSNQPQHF. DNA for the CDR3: TGTGCCAGCAGTTTTCTAGCGCTGGGCTCGACGAGCAATCAGCCCCAGCATTTT.

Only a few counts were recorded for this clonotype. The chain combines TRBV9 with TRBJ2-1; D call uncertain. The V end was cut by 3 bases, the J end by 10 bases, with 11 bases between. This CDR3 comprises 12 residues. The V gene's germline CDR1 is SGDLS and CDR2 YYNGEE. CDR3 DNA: TGTGCCAGCAGCGCTAACATTTGGGAGCAGTTCTTC. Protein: CASSANIWEQFF.

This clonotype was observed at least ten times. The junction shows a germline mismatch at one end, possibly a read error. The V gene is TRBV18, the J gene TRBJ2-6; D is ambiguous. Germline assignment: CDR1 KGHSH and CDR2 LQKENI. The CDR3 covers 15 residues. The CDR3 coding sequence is TGCGCCAGCAGTCCGGACCTTTCTGGGGCCAACGTCCTGACTTTC. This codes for CASSPDLSGANVLTF.

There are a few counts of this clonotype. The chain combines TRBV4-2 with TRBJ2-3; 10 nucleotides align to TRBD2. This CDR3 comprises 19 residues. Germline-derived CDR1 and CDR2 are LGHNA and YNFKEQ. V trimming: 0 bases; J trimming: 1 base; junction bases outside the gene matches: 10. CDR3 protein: CASSQDRASGSVGTDTQYF. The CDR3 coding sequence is TGTGCCAGCAGCCAAGATAGGGCTAGCGGGAGTGTTGGCACAGATACGCAGTATTTT.

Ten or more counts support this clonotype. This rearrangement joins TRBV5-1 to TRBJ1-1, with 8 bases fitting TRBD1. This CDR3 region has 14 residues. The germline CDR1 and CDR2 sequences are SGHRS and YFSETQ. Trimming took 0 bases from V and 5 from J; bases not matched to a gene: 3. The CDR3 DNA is TGCGCCAGCAGCTTGGGTCGACAGGGGACTGAAGCTTTCTTT. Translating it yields CASSLGRQGTEAFF.

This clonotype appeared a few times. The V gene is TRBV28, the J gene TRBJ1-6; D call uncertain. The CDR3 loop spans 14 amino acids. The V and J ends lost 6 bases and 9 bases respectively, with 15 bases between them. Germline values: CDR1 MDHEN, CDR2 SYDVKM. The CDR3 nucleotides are TGTGCCAGCAGCCGACGAGGGAGTTTTTCACCCCTCCACTTT. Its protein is CASSRRGSFSPLHF.

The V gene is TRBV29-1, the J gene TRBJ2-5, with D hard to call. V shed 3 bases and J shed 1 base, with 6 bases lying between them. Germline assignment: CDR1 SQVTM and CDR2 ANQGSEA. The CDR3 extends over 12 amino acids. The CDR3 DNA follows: TGCAGCGTTGACCCGGTCCAAGAGACCCAGTACTTC. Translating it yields CSVDPVQETQYF. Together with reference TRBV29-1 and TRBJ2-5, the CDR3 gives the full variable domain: SAVISQKPSRDICQRGTSLTIQCQVDSQVTMMFWYRQQPGQSLTLIATANQGSEATYESGFVIDKFPISRPNLTFSTLTVSNMSPEDSSIYLCSVDPVQETQYFGPGTRLLVL.

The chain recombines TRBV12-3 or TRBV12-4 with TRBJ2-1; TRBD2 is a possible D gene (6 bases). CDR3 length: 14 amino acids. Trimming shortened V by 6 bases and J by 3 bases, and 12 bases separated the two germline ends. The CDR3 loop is CASSPGGFYNEQFF. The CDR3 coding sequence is TGTGCCAGCAGCCCAGGAGGGTTCTACAATGAGCAGTTCTTC.

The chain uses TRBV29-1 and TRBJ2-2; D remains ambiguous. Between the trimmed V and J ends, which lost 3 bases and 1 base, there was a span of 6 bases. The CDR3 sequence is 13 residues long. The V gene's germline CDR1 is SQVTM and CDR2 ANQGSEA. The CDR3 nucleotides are TGCAGCGTTGATTTACAGAACACCGGGGAGCTGTTTTTT. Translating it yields CSVDLQNTGELFF.

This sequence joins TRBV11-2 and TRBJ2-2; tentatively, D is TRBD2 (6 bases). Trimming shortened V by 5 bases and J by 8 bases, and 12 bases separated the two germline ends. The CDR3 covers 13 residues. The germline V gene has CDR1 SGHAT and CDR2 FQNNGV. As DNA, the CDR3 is TGTGCCAGCAGCCCACAGCGGGTAGGGGAGCTGTTTTTT. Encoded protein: CASSPQRVGELFF.